Listed below are T cell receptor beta chains from one sample, sequenced in a study of cytomegalovirus exposure and HLA in healthy donors. Profiled with immunoSEQ multiplex PCR; TCRdb holds only in-frame clones, not every one. The repertoire holds around 190,000 clones, with roughly 84% as singletons. Sequencing input: PBMCs. The receptors come from a girl aged 2 to 9 in good health and CMV-seropositive. Both conserved end residues are part of each CDR3. The D gene is left open where the match is weak. The listing skips clone size in some rows; elsewhere it reads once, few, many or a size class.

TRBJ2-1 | TRBV5-1 | TRBD2 | NA | TGCGCCAGCAGCTTGGCGGGGACTAGCGGGAGGAATGAGCAGTTCTTC | CASSLAGTSGRNEQFF
TRBJ2-6 | TRBV9 | NA | NA | TGTGCCAGCAGCGAACGACACCTCTCTGGGGCCAACGTCCTGACTTTC | CASSERHLSGANVLTF
TRBJ1-1 | TRBV7-8 | TRBD1 | NA | TGTGCCAGCAGCTTACTCGGACAGGGGGCCACGAACACTGAAGCTTTCTTT | CASSLLGQGATNTEAFF
TRBJ2-1 | TRBV7-2 | NA | NA | TGTGCCAGCAGCCGCCAGGGGTCGTACCCCAACAATGAGCAGTTCTTC | CASSRQGSYPNNEQFF
TRBJ1-2 | TRBV6-6 | NA | NA | TGTGCCAGCAGCCGTGAGGAAAGCACCTATGGCTACACCTTC | CASSREESTYGYTF
TRBJ2-7 | TRBV14 | TRBD2 | NA | TGTGCCAGCAGCCCTAATTGGGGACTAGCGGGAGGGCTCCACCACGAGCAGTACTTC | CASSPNWGLAGGLHHEQYF
TRBJ1-5 | TRBV9 | NA | NA | TGTGCCAGCAGCCTCTCGGCTTCGGGGGAGCCCCAGCATTTT | CASSLSASGEPQHF
TRBJ1-2 | TRBV27 | TRBD1 | NA | TGTGCCAGCAGGCGGGACAGGGTTGGGGACTATGGCTACACCTTC | CASRRDRVGDYGYTF
TRBJ2-6 | TRBV18 | NA | NA | TGTGCCAGCTCCCGGGAGCTCTCTGGGGCCAACGTCCTGACTTTC | CASSRELSGANVLTF
TRBJ2-1 | TRBV30 | NA | NA | TGTGCCTGGAGTGTATACGGGAGCAATGAGCAGTTCTTC | CAWSVYGSNEQFF
TRBJ1-5 | TRBV28 | TRBD1 | NA | TGTGCCAGCAGTTTAGGGCAGGGGGCCCGGCGGTACGACCAGCCCCAGCATTTT | CASSLGQGARRYDQPQHF
TRBJ2-1 | TRBV5-1 | NA | NA | TGCGCCAGCAGCTCCGCTAGCGACCTATACAATGAGCAGTTCTTC | CASSSASDLYNEQFF
TRBJ2-3 | TRBV27 | NA | NA | TGTGCCAGCAGTAACGGGATTGGAACAGATACGCAGTATTTT | CASSNGIGTDTQYF
TRBJ2-1 | TRBV27 | NA | NA | TGTGCCAGCAGTTTTTTTGGAGGGACCTACAATGAGCAGTTCTTC | CASSFFGGTYNEQFF
TRBJ2-7 | TRBV5-1 | NA | NA | TGCGCCAGCGGCTTTAGCAGACAGACCTACGAGCAGTACTTC | CASGFSRQTYEQYF
TRBJ1-1 | TRBV5-1 | NA | NA | TGCGCCAGCAGCCAAGAGGTGTCTACTGAAGCTTTCTTT | CASSQEVSTEAFF
TRBJ2-7 | TRBV6-5 | NA | NA | TGTGCCAGCAGTTACGAATCCGGCAGGATCTACGAGCAGTACTTC | CASSYESGRIYEQYF
TRBJ1-5 | TRBV2 | NA | NA | TGTGCCAGCAGTGATCCCAAAGGGACCCCGGGAGGTCAGCCCCAGCATTTT | CASSDPKGTPGGQPQHF
TRBJ2-1 | TRBV7-3 | TRBD1 | NA | TGTGCCAGCAGTCGACAGGGGGCCACCTACAATGAGCAGTTCTTC | CASSRQGATYNEQFF
TRBJ2-1 | TRBV15 | TRBD2 | NA | TGTGCCACCAGCAGGGGGACTAGCGGGAGAAGGTATGAGCAGTTCTTC | CATSRGTSGRRYEQFF
TRBJ2-3 | TRBV11-3 | TRBD2 | NA | TGTGCCAGCAGCGCTAGCGGGAGGGTAACAGATACGCAGTATTTT | CASSASGRVTDTQYF
TRBJ1-1 | TRBV28 | NA | NA | TGTGCCAGCAGTTCCAAACTTTATACCGGTAGGGGAGCTTTCTTT | CASSSKLYTGRGAFF
TRBJ1-1 | TRBV7-3 | NA | NA | TGTGCCAGCTCGCGGTCGGGGGGCGGCACTGAAGCTTTCTTT | CASSRSGGGTEAFF
TRBJ2-7 | TRBV5-4 | NA | NA | TGTGCCAGCAGTCCCCGGGGAGACACCTCCTACGAGCAGTACTTC | CASSPRGDTSYEQYF
TRBJ2-5 | TRBV7-8 | TRBD2 | NA | TGTGCCAGCAGCTTAGCCCGACTCCCGACTAGCGGGACTAAAGAGACCCAGTACTTC | CASSLARLPTSGTKETQYF
TRBJ1-6 | TRBV19 | NA | NA | TGTGCCAGTAGTAGCACGCAGGTGGTCTCCTCACCCCTCCACTTT | CASSSTQVVSSPLHF
TRBJ2-2 | TRBV25-1 | NA | NA | TGTGCCAGCACAACAGGGGGGGACGGGGAGCTGTTTTTT | CASTTGGDGELFF
TRBJ2-1 | TRBV28 | TRBD2 | NA | TGTGCCAGCAGTTCGCAAACTAGCGGGAGGGTTGATGAGCAGTTCTTC | CASSSQTSGRVDEQFF
TRBJ1-2 | TRBV30 | NA | few | TGTGCCTGGATCCCCGGGGGGAACTATGGCTACACCTTC | CAWIPGGNYGYTF
TRBJ2-3 | TRBV6-1 | NA | NA | TGTGCCAGCAGTAGACAGGCCAGGACAGATACGCAGTATTTT | CASSRQARTDTQYF
TRBJ1-2 | TRBV28 | NA | NA | TGTGCCAGCAGTTTAAGCTATCAACAGCTATTTAACTATGGCTACACCTTC | CASSLSYQQLFNYGYTF
TRBJ2-7 | TRBV5-1 | NA | NA | TGCGCCAGCAGCTTTGTTCCGAAGGGGGAGCAGTACTTC | CASSFVPKGEQYF
TRBJ2-2 | TRBV19 | NA | NA | TGTGCCAGTAGTATCCAGGGTTCGTCCGGGGAGCTGTTTTTT | CASSIQGSSGELFF
TRBJ1-1 | TRBV7-9 | TRBD1 | NA | TGTGCCAGCAGCCCAGGGACAGGGGATACTGAAGCTTTCTTT | CASSPGTGDTEAFF
TRBJ2-1 | TRBV9 | TRBD2 | NA | TGTGCCAGCAGCGACTCTAGCGGTCTGGAAGAGCAGTTCTTC | CASSDSSGLEEQFF
TRBJ1-4 | TRBV18 | TRBD1 | once | TGTGCCAGCACTCGACAGGGGGCGACTAATGAAAAACTGTTTTTT | CASTRQGATNEKLFF
TRBJ1-1 | TRBV5-1 | TRBD1 | NA | TGCGCCAGCAGCTTGCCGACAGGGGGAGCCCTCCTTGAAGCTTTCTTT | CASSLPTGGALLEAFF
TRBJ2-1 | TRBV4-1 | TRBD2 | NA | TGCGCCAGCAGCCAATGGACTAGCGGGGACTCCTACAATGAGCAGTTCTTC | CASSQWTSGDSYNEQFF
TRBJ2-7 | TRBV28 | TRBD2 | NA | TGTGCCAGCAGTTATCGCGGACTAGTCACGCACTACGAGCAGTACTTC | CASSYRGLVTHYEQYF
TRBJ2-6 | TRBV5-4 | TRBD2 | NA | TGTGCCAGCAGCTGGGGGACTAGCGGGAGGGCCGGGGCCAACGTCCTGACTTTC | CASSWGTSGRAGANVLTF
TRBJ1-6 | TRBV19 | TRBD1 | NA | TGTGCCAGTAGTGGCTACCGGGACAGGGGATCACCCCTCCACTTT | CASSGYRDRGSPLHF
TRBJ2-7 | TRBV6-4 | TRBD2 | NA | TGTGCCAGCAGTGATCTAGCGGGAGGGAGTGAGCAGTACTTC | CASSDLAGGSEQYF
TRBJ2-1 | TRBV28 | TRBD2 | NA | TGTGCCAGCAGTCCATACTCTACAACTAGCGGGAGAGGGCATGAGCAGTTCTTC | CASSPYSTTSGRGHEQFF
TRBJ1-2 | TRBV6-1 | NA | NA | TGTGCCAGCAGTGAAGGAGGGACACCCTATGGCTACACCTTC | CASSEGGTPYGYTF
TRBJ2-7 | TRBV27 | TRBD2 | NA | TGTGCCAGCAGTTCCCCCTGGGGAACTAGCGGGAGGCTCTCCTACGAGCAGTACTTC | CASSSPWGTSGRLSYEQYF
TRBJ1-1 | TRBV19 | NA | NA | TGTGCCAGTAGTATATTACTAATCGGGGGGAACACTGAAGCTTTCTTT | CASSILLIGGNTEAFF
TRBJ1-6 | TRBV2 | NA | NA | TGTGCCAGCAGTGAAGAGGTACAGGGTTGGTTTAGCCATAATTCACCCCTCCACTTT | CASSEEVQGWFSHNSPLHF
TRBJ2-3 | TRBV4-2 | NA | NA | TGTGCCAGCAGCCGGGGGGTGGGTACAGATACGCAGTATTTT | CASSRGVGTDTQYF
TRBJ2-3 | TRBV30 | TRBD2 | NA | TGTGCCTGGACCCGTAGCGGGAGTCAAGATACGCAGTATTTT | CAWTRSGSQDTQYF